This T cell receptor (beta chain) was documented in a study of blood T cell repertoires in COVID-19. Background on the study: The origin of the acute and convalescent COVID-19 samples was the United States, Italy and Spain. From T cells, B-cell-depleted T cells, or PBMCs came the material, which was cDNA or gDNA.

J gave up 5 bases and V 0 bases, and 16 bases lay outside the gene matches. Germline loops: CDR1 KGHSY, CDR2 FQNENV. CDR3 size: 20 residues. In the source study's methods: From reference gene primer amplification, estimates of nucleated cell counts were derived. Repertoires were generated with immunoSEQ multiplex PCR, while TCRdb's copy carries only in-frame clones and drops some. That table supplies the V and J calls and clone size; D and trimming were determined from the DNA. The data show fewer than 200,000 clones, about 87% seen once. The Seattle patients joined while their infection was active and were tracked longitudinally afterward.

This TCR came from a woman in her 70s with COVID-19, enrolled during active disease. Sequencing was done on a sample of peripheral blood. The chain is built from TRBV16 and TRBJ1-2; 12 bases fit TRBD1. For the CDR3, the DNA is TGTGCCAGCAGCCAATCGATGTTCGGGACAGGGGGCCGATCCTCTTATGGCTACACCTTC. Translating gives CASSQSMFGTGGRSSYGYTF.